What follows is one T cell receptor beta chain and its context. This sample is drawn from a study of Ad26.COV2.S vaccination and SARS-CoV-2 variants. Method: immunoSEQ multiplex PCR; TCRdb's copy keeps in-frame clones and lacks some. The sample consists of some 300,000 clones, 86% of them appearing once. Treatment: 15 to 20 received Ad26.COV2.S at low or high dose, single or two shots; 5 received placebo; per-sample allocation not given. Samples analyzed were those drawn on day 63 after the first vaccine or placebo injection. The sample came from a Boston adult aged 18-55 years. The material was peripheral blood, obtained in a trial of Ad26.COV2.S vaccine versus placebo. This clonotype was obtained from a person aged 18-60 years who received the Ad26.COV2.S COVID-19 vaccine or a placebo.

CDR3 sequence: CASSSGDRGDSPLHF. The CDR3 DNA is TGTGCCAGCAGCTCCGGGGACAGGGGTGATTCACCCCTCCACTTT. This chain connects TRBV7-9 to TRBJ1-6; 10 bases fit TRBD1. The CDR3 is made up of 15 amino acids. Germline V lookup: CDR1 SEHNR, CDR2 FQNEAQ (reference sequence). Trimming cost V 4 bases and J 8 bases; bases outside gene matches: 5. The full variable domain, rest sourced from reference TRBV7-9 and TRBJ1-6, is DTGVSQNPRHKITKRGQNVTFRCDPISEHNRLYWYRQTLGQGPEFLTYFQNEAQLEKSRLLSDRFSAERPKGSFSTLEIQRTEQGDSAMYLCASSSGDRGDSPLHFGNGTRLTVT.